This T cell receptor (beta chain) appears in the sequencing data of a study of blood T cell repertoires in COVID-19. Study summary: The United States, Italy and Spain provided the acute and convalescent COVID-19 samples. In each case, the material was cDNA or gDNA derived from T cells, B-cell-depleted T cells, or PBMCs.

Germline CDR1 is MNHEY and CDR2 is SVGEGT. Trimming stripped 2 bases from V and 4 bases from J, with 8 bases between. There are 13 residues in the CDR3. In the original workflow: Amplifying reference gene primers gave estimates of nucleated cell counts. The method was immunoSEQ multiplex PCR; TCRdb's version includes in-frame clones alone and lacks a portion of them. V and J calls plus clone size are reproduced from that table; the DNA served to infer D and trimming. The sample has around 120,000 clones, 75% to 90% seen once; the top ten hold more than 25%. What was sequenced was peripheral blood. The chain is built from TRBV6-2 or TRBV6-3 and TRBJ1-2, with D uncertain. This sequence was found in a woman aged 65 to 85 with acute or convalescent COVID-19. The DNA of the CDR3 is TGTGCCAGCAGTTACGAGGTCTCCTATGGCTACACCTTC. Residues: CASSYEVSYGYTF.